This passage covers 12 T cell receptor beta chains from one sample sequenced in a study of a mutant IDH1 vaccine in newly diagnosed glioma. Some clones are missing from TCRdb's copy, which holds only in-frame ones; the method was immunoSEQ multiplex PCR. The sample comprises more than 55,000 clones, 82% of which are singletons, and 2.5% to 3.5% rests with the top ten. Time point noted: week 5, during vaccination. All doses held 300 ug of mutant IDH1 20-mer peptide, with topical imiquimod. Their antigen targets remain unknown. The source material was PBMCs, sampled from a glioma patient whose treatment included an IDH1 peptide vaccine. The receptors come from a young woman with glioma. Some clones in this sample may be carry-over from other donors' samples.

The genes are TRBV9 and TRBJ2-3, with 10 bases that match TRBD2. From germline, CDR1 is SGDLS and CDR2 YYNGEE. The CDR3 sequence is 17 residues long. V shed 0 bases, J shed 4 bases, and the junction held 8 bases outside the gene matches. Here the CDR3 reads CASSVDHLAGVADTQYF. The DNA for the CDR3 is TGTGCCAGCAGCGTAGACCACCTAGCGGGAGTCGCAGATACGCAGTATTTT.

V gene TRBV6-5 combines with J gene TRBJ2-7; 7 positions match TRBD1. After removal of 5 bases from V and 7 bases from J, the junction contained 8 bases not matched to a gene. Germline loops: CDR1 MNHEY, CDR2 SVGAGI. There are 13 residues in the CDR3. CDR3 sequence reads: CASSPTGAGEQYF. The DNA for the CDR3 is TGTGCCAGCAGTCCAACAGGGGCAGGGGAGCAGTACTTC.

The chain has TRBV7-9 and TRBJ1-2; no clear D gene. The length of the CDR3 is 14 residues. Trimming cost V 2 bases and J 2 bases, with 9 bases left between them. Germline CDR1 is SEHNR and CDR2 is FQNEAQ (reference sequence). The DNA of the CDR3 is TGTGCCAGCAGCTTATTGGACCCAAACTATGGCTACACCTTC. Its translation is CASSLLDPNYGYTF. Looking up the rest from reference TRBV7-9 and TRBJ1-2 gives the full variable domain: DTGVSQNPRHKITKRGQNVTFRCDPISEHNRLYWYRQTLGQGPEFLTYFQNEAQLEKSRLLSDRFSAERPKGSFSTLEIQRTEQGDSAMYLCASSLLDPNYGYTFGSGTRLTVV.

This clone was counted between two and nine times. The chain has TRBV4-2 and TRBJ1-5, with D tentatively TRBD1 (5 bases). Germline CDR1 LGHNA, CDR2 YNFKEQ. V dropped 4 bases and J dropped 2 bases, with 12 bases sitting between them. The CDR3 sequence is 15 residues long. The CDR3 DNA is TGTGCCAGCAGCCCTGGGGGAGTGGGCAATCAGCCCCAGCATTTT. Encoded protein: CASSPGGVGNQPQHF.

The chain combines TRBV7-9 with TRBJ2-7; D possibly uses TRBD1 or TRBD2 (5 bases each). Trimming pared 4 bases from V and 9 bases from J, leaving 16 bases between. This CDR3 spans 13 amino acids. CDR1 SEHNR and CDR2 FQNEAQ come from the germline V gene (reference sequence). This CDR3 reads CASSSGPGGGQYF. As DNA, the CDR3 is TGTGCCAGCAGCTCCGGTCCGGGTGGGGGGCAGTACTTC.

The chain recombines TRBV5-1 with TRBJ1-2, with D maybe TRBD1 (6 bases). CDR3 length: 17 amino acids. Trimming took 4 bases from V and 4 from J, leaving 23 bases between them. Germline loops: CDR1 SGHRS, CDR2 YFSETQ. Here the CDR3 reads CASSHFTFRDKVYGYTF. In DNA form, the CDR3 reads TGCGCCAGCAGCCATTTCACATTTCGGGACAAAGTCTATGGCTACACCTTC. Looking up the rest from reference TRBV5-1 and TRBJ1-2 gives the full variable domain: KAGVTQTPRYLIKTRGQQVTLSCSPISGHRSVSWYQQTPGQGLQFLFEYFSETQRNKGNFPGRFSGRQFSNSRSEMNVSTLELGDSALYLCASSHFTFRDKVYGYTFGSGTRLTVV.

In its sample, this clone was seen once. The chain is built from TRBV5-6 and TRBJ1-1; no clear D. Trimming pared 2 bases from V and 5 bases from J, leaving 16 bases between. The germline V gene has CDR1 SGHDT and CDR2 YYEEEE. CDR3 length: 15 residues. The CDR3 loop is CASSLVRDTRTEAFF. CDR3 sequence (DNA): TGTGCCAGCAGCTTAGTGCGGGATACTAGGACTGAAGCTTTCTTT.

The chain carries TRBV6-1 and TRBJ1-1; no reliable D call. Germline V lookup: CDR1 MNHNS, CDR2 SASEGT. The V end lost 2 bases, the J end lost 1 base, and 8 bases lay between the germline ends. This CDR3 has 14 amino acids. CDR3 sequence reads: CASSENTENTEAFF. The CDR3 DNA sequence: TGTGCCAGCAGTGAAAACACCGAGAACACTGAAGCTTTCTTT.

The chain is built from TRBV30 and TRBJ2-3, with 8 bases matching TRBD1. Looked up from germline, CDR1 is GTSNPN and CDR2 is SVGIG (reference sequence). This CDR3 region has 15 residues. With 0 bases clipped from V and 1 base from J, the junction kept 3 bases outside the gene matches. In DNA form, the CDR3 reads TGTGCCTGGAGTGTAAAGACAGGGGGCACAGATACGCAGTATTTT. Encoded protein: CAWSVKTGGTDTQYF.

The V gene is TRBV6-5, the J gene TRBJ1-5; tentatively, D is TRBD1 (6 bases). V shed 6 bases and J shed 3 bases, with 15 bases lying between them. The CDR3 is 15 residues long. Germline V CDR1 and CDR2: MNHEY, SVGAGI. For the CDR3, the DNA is TGTGCCAGCAGCCTCTACGGGACACACAATCAGCCCCAGCATTTT. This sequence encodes CASSLYGTHNQPQHF.

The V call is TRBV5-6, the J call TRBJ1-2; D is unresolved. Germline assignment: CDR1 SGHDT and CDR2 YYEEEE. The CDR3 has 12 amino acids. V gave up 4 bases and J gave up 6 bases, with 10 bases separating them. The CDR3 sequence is CASSQESHGYTF. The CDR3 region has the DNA TGTGCCAGCAGCCAAGAATCCCATGGCTACACCTTC.

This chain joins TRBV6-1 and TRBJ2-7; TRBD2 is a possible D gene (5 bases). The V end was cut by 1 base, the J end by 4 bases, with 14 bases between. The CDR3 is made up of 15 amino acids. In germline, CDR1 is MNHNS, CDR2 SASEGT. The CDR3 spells CASSEGGLGLYEQYF. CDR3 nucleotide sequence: TGTGCCAGCAGTGAAGGAGGGCTAGGGTTGTACGAGCAGTACTTC.